This T cell receptor beta chain was found in a study of human T cells and chemical hapten exposure. TCRdb re-analysed the RACE reads in MiXCR, keeping a single row per CDR3 protein. The top ten hold around 1% of the sample, which has some 90,000 distinct CDR3 sequences, approximately 10% seen once. Noted time point: patch test 3, about 24 weeks after DPC sensitization. Treatment meaning: therapeutic diphenylcyclopropenone sensitization with weekly scalp DPC. V shed 0 bases and J shed 4 bases, with 11 bases lying between them. The CDR3 consists of 15 residues. Germline values: CDR1 SGHRS, CDR2 YFSETQ. The chain links TRBV5-1 to TRBJ1-5; D might be TRBD1 (5 bases). The sample here was whole blood, taken in connection with sensitization to the hapten diphenylcyclopropenone (DPC). The origin of this receptor is a woman aged 25 to 45 with alopecia areata. Some clones in this sample may be carry-over from other donors' samples. The CDR3 DNA reads TGCGCCAGCAGCTTGGATTCCGGGGGAAATCAGCCCCAGCATTTT. This translates into CASSLDSGGNQPQHF.